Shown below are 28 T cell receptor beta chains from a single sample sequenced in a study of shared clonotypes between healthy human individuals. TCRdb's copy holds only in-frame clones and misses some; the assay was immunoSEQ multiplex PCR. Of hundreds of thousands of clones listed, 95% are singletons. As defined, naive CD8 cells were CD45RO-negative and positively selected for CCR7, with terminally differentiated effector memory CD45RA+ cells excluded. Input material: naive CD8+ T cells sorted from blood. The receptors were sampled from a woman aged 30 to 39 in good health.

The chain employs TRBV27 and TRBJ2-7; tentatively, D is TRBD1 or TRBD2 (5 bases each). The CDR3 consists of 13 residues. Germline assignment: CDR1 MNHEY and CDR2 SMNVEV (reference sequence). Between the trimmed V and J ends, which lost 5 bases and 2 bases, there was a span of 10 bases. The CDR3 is CASSMGPTYEQYF. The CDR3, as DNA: TGTGCCAGCAGTATGGGACCAACCTACGAGCAGTACTTC.

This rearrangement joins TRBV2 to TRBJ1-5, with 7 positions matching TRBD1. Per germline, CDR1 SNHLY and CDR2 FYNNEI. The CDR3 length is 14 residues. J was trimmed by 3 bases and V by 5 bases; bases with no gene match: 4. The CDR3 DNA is TGTGCCAGCAGTAACGACAGGGACAATCAGCCCCAGCATTTT. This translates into CASSNDRDNQPQHF.

The CDR3, as DNA: TGTGCCAGCAGGAGTATCAGCGGGGGCACAGATACGCAGTATTTT. Amino acid sequence: CASRSISGGTDTQYF. This chain links TRBV7-8 with TRBJ2-3, with 7 bases matching TRBD2. The CDR3 runs to 15 residues. CDR1 and CDR2 (germline): SGHVS, FQNEAQ. V shed 6 bases and J 1 base; nucleotides not matched to a gene: 7.

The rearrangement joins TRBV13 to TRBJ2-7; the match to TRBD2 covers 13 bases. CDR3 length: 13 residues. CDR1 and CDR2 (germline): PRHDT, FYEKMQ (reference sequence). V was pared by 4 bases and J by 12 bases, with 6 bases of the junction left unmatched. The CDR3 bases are TGTGCCAGCAGCTCCGGACTAGCGGGAGTGTCGTACTTC. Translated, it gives CASSSGLAGVSYF.

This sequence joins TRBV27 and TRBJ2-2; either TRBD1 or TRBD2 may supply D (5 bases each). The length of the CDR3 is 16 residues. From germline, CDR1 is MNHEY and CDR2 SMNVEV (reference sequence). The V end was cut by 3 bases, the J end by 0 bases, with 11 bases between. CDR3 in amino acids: CASSFLGVSNTGELFF. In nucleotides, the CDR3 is TGTGCCAGCAGTTTTCTGGGGGTCTCGAACACCGGGGAGCTGTTTTTT.

The CDR3 DNA reads as TGCAGCGTCTCGGGAATTCAGGGGCTCGGTGAAGCTTTCTTT. Translating it yields CSVSGIQGLGEAFF. This chain connects TRBV29-1 to TRBJ1-1, with D perhaps matching TRBD1 (6 bases). Germline CDR1 reads SQVTM; CDR2 reads ANQGSEA. This CDR3 contains 14 residues. The V and J ends lost 6 bases and 7 bases respectively, with 21 bases between them.

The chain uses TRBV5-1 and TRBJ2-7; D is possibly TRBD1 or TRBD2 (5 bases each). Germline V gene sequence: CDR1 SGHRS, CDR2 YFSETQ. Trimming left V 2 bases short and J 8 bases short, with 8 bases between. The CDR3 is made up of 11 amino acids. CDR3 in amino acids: CASSFQGQQYF. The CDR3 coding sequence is TGCGCCAGCAGCTTTCAGGGACAGCAGTACTTC.

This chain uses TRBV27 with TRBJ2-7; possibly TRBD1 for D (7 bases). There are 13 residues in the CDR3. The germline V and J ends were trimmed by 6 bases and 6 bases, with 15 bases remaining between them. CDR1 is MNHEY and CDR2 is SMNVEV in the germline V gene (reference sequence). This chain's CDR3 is CASRRDRWTEQYF. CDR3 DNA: TGTGCCAGCAGGCGGGACAGATGGACCGAGCAGTACTTC.

The CDR3 nucleotides read TGCGCCAGCAGCTTGGGATGGAGGAGTGAAGATACGCAGTATTTT. Translating it yields CASSLGWRSEDTQYF. The chain recombines TRBV5-1 with TRBJ2-3; the D gene is possibly TRBD2 (5 bases). Per the germline V gene, CDR1 is SGHRS and CDR2 is YFSETQ. V was trimmed by 0 bases and J by 5 bases, leaving 13 bases between them. This CDR3 spans 15 amino acids.

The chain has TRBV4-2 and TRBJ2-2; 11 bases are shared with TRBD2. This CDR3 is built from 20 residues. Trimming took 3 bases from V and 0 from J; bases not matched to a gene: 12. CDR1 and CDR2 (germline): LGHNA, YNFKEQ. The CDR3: CASSHPSAGTSGPNTGELFF. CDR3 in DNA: TGTGCCAGCAGCCATCCGTCCGCCGGGACTAGCGGACCGAACACCGGGGAGCTGTTTTTT.

CDR3 loop: CASPGFLRLEKEGEQYF. The DNA of the CDR3 is TGTGCCAGCCCAGGTTTTTTAAGACTCGAAAAAGAGGGGGAGCAGTACTTC. The gene calls are TRBV11-3 and TRBJ2-7, with D perhaps given as TRBD1 or TRBD2 (5 bases each). V dropped 8 bases and J dropped 7 bases, with 30 bases sitting between them. Germline V CDR1 and CDR2: SGHNT, YENEEA. The CDR3 extends over 17 amino acids.

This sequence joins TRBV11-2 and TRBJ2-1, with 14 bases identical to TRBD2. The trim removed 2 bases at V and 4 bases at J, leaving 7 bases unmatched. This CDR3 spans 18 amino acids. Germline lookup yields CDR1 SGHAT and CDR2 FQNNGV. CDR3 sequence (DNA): TGTGCCAGCAGCTTACTTCGGACTAGCGGGAGGAAGTACAATGAGCAGTTCTTC. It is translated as CASSLLRTSGRKYNEQFF.

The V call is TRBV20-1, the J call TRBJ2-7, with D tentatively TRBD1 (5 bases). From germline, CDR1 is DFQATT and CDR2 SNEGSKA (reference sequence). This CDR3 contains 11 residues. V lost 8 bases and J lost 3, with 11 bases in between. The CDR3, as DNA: TGCAGTTCACGACAGAACTACGAGCAGTACTTC. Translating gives CSSRQNYEQYF.

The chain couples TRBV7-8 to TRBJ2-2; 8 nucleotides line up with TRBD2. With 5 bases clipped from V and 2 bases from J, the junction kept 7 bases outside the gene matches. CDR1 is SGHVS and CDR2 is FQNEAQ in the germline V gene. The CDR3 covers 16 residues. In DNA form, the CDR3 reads TGTGCCAGCAGCGACCCGACTAGCGTCAACACCGGGGAGCTGTTTTTT. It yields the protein CASSDPTSVNTGELFF.

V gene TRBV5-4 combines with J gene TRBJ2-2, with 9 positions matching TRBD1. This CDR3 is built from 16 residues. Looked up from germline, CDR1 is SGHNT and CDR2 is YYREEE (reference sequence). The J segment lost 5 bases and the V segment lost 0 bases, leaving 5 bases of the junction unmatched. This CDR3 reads CASSLEGQGVTGELFF. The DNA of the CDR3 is TGTGCCAGCAGCTTGGAGGGACAGGGAGTGACCGGGGAGCTGTTTTTT.

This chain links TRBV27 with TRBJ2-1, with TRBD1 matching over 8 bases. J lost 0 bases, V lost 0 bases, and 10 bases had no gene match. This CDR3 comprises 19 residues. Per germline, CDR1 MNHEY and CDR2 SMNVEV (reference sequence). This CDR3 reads CASSLSGTTGAISYNEQFF. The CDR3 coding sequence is TGTGCCAGCAGTTTATCAGGAACGACAGGGGCGATCTCCTACAATGAGCAGTTCTTC.

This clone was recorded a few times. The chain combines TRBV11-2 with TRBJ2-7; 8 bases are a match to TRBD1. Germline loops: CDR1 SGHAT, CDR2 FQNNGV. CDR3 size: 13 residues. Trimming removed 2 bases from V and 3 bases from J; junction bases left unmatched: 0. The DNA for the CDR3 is TGTGCCAGCAGCTTAACAGGGGGCTACGAGCAGTACTTC. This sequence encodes CASSLTGGYEQYF. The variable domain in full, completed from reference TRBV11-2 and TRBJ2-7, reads EAGVAQSPRYKIIEKRQSVAFWCNPISGHATLYWYQQILGQGPKLLIQFQNNGVVDDSQLPKDRFSAERLKGVDSTLKIQPAKLEDSAVYLCASSLTGGYEQYFGPGTRLTVT.

CDR3 DNA sequence: TGTGCCAGCACAACAGGGCGTAACTATGGCTACACCTTC. Translated: CASTTGRNYGYTF. The chain recombines TRBV27 with TRBJ1-2; D perhaps matches TRBD1 (6 bases). Trimming removed 7 bases at V and 1 base at J, with 10 bases between. In germline, CDR1 is MNHEY, CDR2 SMNVEV (reference sequence). This CDR3 spans 13 amino acids.

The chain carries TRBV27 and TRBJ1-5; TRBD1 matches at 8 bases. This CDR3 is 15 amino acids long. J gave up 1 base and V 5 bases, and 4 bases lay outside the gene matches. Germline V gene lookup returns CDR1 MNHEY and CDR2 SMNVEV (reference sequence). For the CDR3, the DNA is TGTGCCAGCAGTCCAGGGGGCCTAAGCAATCAGCCCCAGCATTTT. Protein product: CASSPGGLSNQPQHF.

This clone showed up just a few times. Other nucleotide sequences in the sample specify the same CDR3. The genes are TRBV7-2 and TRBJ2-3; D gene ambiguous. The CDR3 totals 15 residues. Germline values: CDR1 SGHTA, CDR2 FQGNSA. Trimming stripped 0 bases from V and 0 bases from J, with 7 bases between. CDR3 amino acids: CASSLATGSTDTQYF. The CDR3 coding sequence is TGTGCCAGCAGCTTAGCGACGGGTAGCACAGATACGCAGTATTTT.

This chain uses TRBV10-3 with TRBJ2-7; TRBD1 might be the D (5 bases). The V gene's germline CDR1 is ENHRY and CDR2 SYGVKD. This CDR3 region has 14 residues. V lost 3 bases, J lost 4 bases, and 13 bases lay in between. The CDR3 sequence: CAISEGAGVYEQYF. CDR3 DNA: TGTGCCATCAGTGAAGGGGCTGGTGTTTACGAGCAGTACTTC.

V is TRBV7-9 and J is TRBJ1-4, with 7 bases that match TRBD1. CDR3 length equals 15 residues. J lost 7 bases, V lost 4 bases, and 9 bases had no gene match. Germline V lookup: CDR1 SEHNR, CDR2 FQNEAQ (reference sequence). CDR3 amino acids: CASSSTGSTGEKLFF. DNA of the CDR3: TGTGCCAGCAGCTCGACAGGGTCAACGGGTGAAAAACTGTTTTTT.

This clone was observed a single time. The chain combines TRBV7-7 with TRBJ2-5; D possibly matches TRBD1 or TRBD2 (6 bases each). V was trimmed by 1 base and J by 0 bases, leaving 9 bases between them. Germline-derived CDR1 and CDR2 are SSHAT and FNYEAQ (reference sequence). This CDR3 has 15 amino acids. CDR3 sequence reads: CASSLDGGNQETQYF. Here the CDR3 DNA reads TGTGCCAGCAGCTTAGACGGGGGCAACCAAGAGACCCAGTACTTC.

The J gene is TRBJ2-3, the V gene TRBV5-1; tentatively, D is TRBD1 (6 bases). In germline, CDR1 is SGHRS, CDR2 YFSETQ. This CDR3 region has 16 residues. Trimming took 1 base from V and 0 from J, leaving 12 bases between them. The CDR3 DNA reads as TGCGCCAGCAGCTTGCGACAGGAGTCTAGCACAGATACGCAGTATTTT. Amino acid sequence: CASSLRQESSTDTQYF.

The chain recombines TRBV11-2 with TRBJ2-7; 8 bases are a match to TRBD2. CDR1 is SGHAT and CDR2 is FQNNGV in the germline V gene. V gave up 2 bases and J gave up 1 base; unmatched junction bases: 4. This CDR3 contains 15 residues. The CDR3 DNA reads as TGTGCCAGCAGCTTATACGCGGGAGGATCCTACGAGCAGTACTTC. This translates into CASSLYAGGSYEQYF.

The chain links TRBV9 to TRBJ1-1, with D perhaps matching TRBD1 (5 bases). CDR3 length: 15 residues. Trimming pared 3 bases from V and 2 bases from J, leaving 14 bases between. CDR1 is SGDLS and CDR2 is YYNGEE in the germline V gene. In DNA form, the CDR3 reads TGTGCCAGCAGCGCACACGGGACCCTCAACACTGAAGCTTTCTTT. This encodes CASSAHGTLNTEAFF. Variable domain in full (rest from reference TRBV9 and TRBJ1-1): DSGVTQTPKHLITATGQRVTLRCSPRSGDLSVYWYQQSLDQGLQFLIQYYNGEERAKGNILERFSAQQFPDLHSELNLSSLELGDSALYFCASSAHGTLNTEAFFGQGTRLTVV.

CDR3 DNA: TGTGCCAGCAGCTTCAGGACTAGCGGGAGACAAACCGGGGAGCTGTTTTTT. Encoded protein: CASSFRTSGRQTGELFF. J is TRBJ2-2 and V is TRBV28, with 13 bases lining up with TRBD2. The V gene end was trimmed by 6 bases and the J gene end by 5 bases; junction bases not matched to a gene: 9. The germline V gene has CDR1 MDHEN and CDR2 SYDVKM. The CDR3 loop spans 17 amino acids.

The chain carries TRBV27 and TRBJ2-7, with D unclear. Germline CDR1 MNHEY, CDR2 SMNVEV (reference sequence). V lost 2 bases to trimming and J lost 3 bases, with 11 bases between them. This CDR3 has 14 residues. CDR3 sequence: CASSLRSGFYEQYF. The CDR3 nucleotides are TGTGCCAGCAGTTTACGATCGGGCTTCTACGAGCAGTACTTC.